The sequence of this T cell receptor beta chain was determined in a study of blood T cell repertoires in COVID-19. Study summary: The samples span acute and convalescent COVID-19 from the United States, Italy and Spain. PBMCs, B-cell-depleted T cells, or T cells provided the cDNA or gDNA that made up the material.

In the study's own analysis: Estimation of nucleated cell counts was performed using reference gene primer amplification. The protocol was immunoSEQ multiplex PCR, while the TCRdb copy is restricted to in-frame clones and leaves out a portion. The V and J calls and clone size come from that table; D and trimming were worked out from the DNA. Here the sample spans around 140,000 clones, around 88% being singletons. CDR1 and CDR2 from the germline V gene are LNHDA and SQIVND (reference sequence). The CDR3 totals 12 residues. As regards this clone: A read error may produce the germline difference seen at one junction end.

The receptor comes from a human donor in a cohort sampled during active COVID-19. The sequenced sample was peripheral blood. The V gene is TRBV19, the J gene TRBJ2-7, with D perhaps TRBD1 (6 bases). The CDR3 DNA sequence: TGTGCCAGTAGTATGACAGGTGGGGCAGTCTCTTTC. This encodes CASSMTGGAVSF.